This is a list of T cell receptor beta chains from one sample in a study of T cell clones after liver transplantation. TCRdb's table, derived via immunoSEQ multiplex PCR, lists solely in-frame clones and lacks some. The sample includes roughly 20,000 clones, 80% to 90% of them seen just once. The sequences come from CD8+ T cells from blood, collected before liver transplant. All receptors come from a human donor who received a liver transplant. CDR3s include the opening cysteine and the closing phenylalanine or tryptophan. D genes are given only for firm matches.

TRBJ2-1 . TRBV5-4 CATTRESNEQFF TGTGCCACGACTCGAGAGTCCAATGAGCAGTTCTTC
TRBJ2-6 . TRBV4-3 CASSQGPASSGANVLTF TGCGCCAGCAGCCAGGGACCCGCCAGCTCTGGGGCCAACGTCCTGACTTTC
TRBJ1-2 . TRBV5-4 CAGGQGNYGYTF TGTGCCGGGGGGCAGGGAAACTATGGCTACACCTTC
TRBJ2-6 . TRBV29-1 CSVEDYQPSGANVLTF TGCAGCGTTGAAGATTATCAGCCCTCTGGGGCCAACGTCCTGACTTTC
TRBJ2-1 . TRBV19 CASSISGHPSSYNEQFF TGTGCCAGTAGTATATCGGGACATCCGAGCTCCTACAATGAGCAGTTCTTC
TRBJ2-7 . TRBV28 CASISRVTYEQYF TGTGCCAGCATCAGCAGGGTAACCTACGAGCAGTACTTC
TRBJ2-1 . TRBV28 CASSPSMGSSYNEQFF TGTGCCAGCAGTCCCTCCATGGGGAGCTCCTACAATGAGCAGTTCTTC
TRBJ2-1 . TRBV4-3 CASSQGDRVGEQFF TGCGCCAGCAGCCAAGGGGACCGCGTAGGAGAGCAGTTCTTC
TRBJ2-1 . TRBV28 CASNPRAGRYNEQFF TGTGCCAGCAATCCACGGGCAGGCAGGTACAATGAGCAGTTCTTC
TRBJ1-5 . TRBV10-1 CASSEKGVNQPQHF TGCGCCAGCAGTGAGAAGGGGGTTAATCAGCCCCAGCATTTT
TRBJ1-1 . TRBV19 CASRSLDEAEAFF TGTGCCAGTAGGTCCCTAGATGAAGCTGAAGCTTTCTTT